A selection of T cell receptor beta chains follows, all from one sample in a study of blood T cell repertoires in COVID-19. Generated by immunoSEQ multiplex PCR, the TCRdb table keeps only in-frame clones and is missing some. The table lists about 310,000 clones, about nine tenths of them singletons. Source material: peripheral blood. These receptors all stem from a man aged 50 to 59 with active or convalescent COVID-19. Both conserved end residues are part of each CDR3. A D gene is named only where the DNA matches it firmly. Where a row states a size, it is once, few, many or the class of an expanded clone; other rows omit it.

V gene,clone size,D gene,J gene,CDR3 protein,CDR3 DNA
TRBV10-3,-,-,TRBJ2-7,CAISEGMTQPYEQYF,TGTGCCATCAGTGAAGGTATGACACAGCCCTACGAGCAGTACTTC
TRBV24-1,few,TRBD1,TRBJ1-2,CATQDRGENGYTF,TGTGCCACTCAAGACAGGGGAGAGAATGGCTACACCTTC
TRBV16,-,-,TRBJ2-5,CASSQSKPGQETQYF,TGTGCCAGCAGCCAATCTAAGCCAGGGCAAGAGACCCAGTACTTC
TRBV7-9,-,TRBD2,TRBJ2-7,CASSLALAGAPSYEQYF,TGTGCCAGCAGCTTAGCGTTGGCGGGAGCCCCCTCCTACGAGCAGTACTTC
TRBV14,-,-,TRBJ1-1,CASRGFSEAFF,TGTGCCAGCAGGGGCTTTAGTGAAGCTTTCTTT
TRBV5-4,few,-,TRBJ1-2,CASGVGRGNYGYTF,TGTGCCAGCGGCGTGGGGAGGGGAAACTATGGCTACACCTTC
TRBV7-8,-,-,TRBJ2-7,CASSLGGGGPGDEQYF,TGTGCCAGCAGCTTAGGAGGGGGAGGGCCGGGAGACGAGCAGTACTTC
TRBV11-2,-,-,TRBJ2-1,CASSLLGGAYNEQFF,TGTGCCAGCAGCCTCCTAGGGGGGGCGTACAATGAGCAGTTCTTC
TRBV3-1/TRBV3-2,-,TRBD1,TRBJ1-2,CASSQRGTGGYGYTF,TGTGCCAGCAGCCAGCGAGGGACAGGGGGCTATGGCTACACCTTC
TRBV7-9,-,TRBD2,TRBJ2-1,CASSLATSGRFEQFF,TGTGCCAGCAGCTTAGCCACTAGCGGGAGGTTTGAGCAGTTCTTC
TRBV19,once,-,TRBJ1-5,CASSRPGTPYSNQPQHF,TGTGCCAGTTCTAGACCCGGGACACCTTATAGCAATCAGCCCCAGCATTTT
TRBV3-1/TRBV3-2,-,TRBD1,TRBJ1-6,CASSQVRGGGSPLHF,TGTGCCAGCAGCCAAGTAAGAGGGGGCGGATCGCCCCTCCACTTT
TRBV28,-,-,TRBJ1-2,CASSPQWGLNYGYTF,TGTGCCAGCAGTCCACAGTGGGGACTTAACTATGGCTACACCTTC
TRBV5-4,-,-,TRBJ2-6,CASSLGPTGSPGANVLTF,TGTGCCAGCAGCTTGGGCCCCACAGGATCTCCTGGGGCCAACGTCCTGACTTTC
TRBV7-2,once,TRBD2,TRBJ2-5,CASSLTSGSQETQYF,TGTGCCAGCAGCTTAACTAGCGGGTCCCAAGAGACCCAGTACTTC
TRBV27,-,-,TRBJ1-1,CASSSDSETEAFF,TGTGCCAGCAGTTCTGATTCGGAGACTGAAGCTTTCTTT
TRBV28,-,TRBD1,TRBJ1-6,CASSSGQISPLHF,TGTGCCAGCAGTTCGGGACAGATTTCACCCCTCCACTTT
TRBV28,-,-,TRBJ2-6,CASRESGANVLTF,TGTGCCAGCCGCGAAAGTGGGGCCAACGTCCTGACTTTC
TRBV6-6,-,TRBD1,TRBJ2-7,CASSYSTGVGEQYF,TGTGCCAGCAGTTACTCGACAGGGGTGGGCGAGCAGTACTTC
TRBV28,-,-,TRBJ1-2,CASSLSGGYGYTF,TGTGCCAGCAGTTTATCGGGAGGGTATGGCTACACCTTC
TRBV3-1/TRBV3-2,-,-,TRBJ1-2,CASSQGGGDGYTF,TGTGCCAGCAGCCAAGGGGGAGGGGATGGCTACACCTTC
TRBV5-4,-,TRBD1,TRBJ1-1,CASSGQGGIGEAFF,TGTGCCAGCAGCGGACAGGGGGGGATAGGTGAAGCTTTCTTT
TRBV11-2,-,-,TRBJ1-6,CASSPLVRDSPLHF,TGTGCCAGCAGCCCTCTGGTCAGGGATTCACCCCTCCACTTT
TRBV5-6,-,-,TRBJ1-1,CASQQHRTSIYTEAFF,TGTGCCAGCCAGCAACACAGAACATCTATTTACACTGAAGCTTTCTTT
TRBV27,-,TRBD1,TRBJ1-6,CASSWDSNSPLHF,TGTGCCAGCAGTTGGGACAGTAATTCACCCCTCCACTTT
TRBV9,-,-,TRBJ1-1,CASSVGRDLRGAFF,TGTGCCAGCAGCGTAGGGCGGGACCTGCGAGGAGCTTTCTTT
TRBV27,-,-,TRBJ2-3,CASSIFFSTDTQYF,TGTGCCAGCAGTATCTTTTTTAGCACAGATACGCAGTATTTT
TRBV2,-,-,TRBJ2-2,CASTGRGLENTGELFF,TGTGCCAGCACTGGGCGGGGCCTTGAGAACACCGGGGAGCTGTTTTTT
TRBV6-2/TRBV6-3,-,-,TRBJ2-1,CASSYGRGAGYNEQFF,TGTGCCAGCAGTTATGGGAGGGGGGCCGGGTACAATGAGCAGTTCTTC
TRBV4-2,-,TRBD1,TRBJ1-3,CASSQLGQGAGTIYF,TGTGCCAGCAGCCAGCTGGGACAGGGGGCTGGCACCATATATTTT
TRBV5-6,-,-,TRBJ2-3,CASSFQGMVDTQYF,TGTGCCAGCAGCTTTCAGGGGATGGTGGATACGCAGTATTTT
TRBV18,-,-,TRBJ1-1,CASSPAGDTEAFF,TGTGCCAGCTCACCGGCGGGGGACACTGAAGCTTTCTTT
TRBV28,-,-,TRBJ2-1,CASSQTERWTAVGGREQFF,TGTGCCAGCAGTCAAACGGAGAGGTGGACGGCCGTAGGAGGGAGAGAGCAGTTCTTC
TRBV5-1,few,-,TRBJ1-4,CASSLTVRGGEKLFF,TGCGCCAGCAGCCTTACAGTGCGCGGAGGGGAAAAACTGTTTTTT
TRBV5-1,-,-,TRBJ1-4,CASSLRPQGTAATNEKLFF,TGCGCCAGCAGCTTGAGACCTCAGGGGACGGCGGCAACTAATGAAAAACTGTTTTTT
TRBV5-1,-,TRBD1,TRBJ2-1,CASSWDRNNYEQFF,TGCGCCAGCAGCTGGGACAGGAACAACTATGAGCAGTTCTTC
TRBV7-7,-,TRBD1,TRBJ2-3,CASSLQGGSTDTQYF,TGTGCCAGCAGCTTACAAGGGGGCTCCACAGATACGCAGTATTTT
TRBV3-1/TRBV3-2,-,-,TRBJ1-5,CASSQFGRGQPQHF,TGTGCCAGCAGCCAATTCGGCCGAGGTCAGCCCCAGCATTTT
TRBV10-3,-,-,TRBJ1-3,CAYRAGNTIYF,TGTGCCTACAGGGCAGGAAACACCATATATTTT
TRBV11-2,-,TRBD2,TRBJ2-1,CASSPGLAEGNEQFF,TGTGCCAGCAGCCCTGGCCTAGCGGAGGGGAATGAGCAGTTCTTC
TRBV9,-,TRBD2,TRBJ2-1,CASSVLAGDGEQFF,TGTGCCAGCAGCGTACTAGCGGGAGACGGAGAGCAGTTCTTC
TRBV5-4,-,TRBD1,TRBJ1-2,CASSTSRTGGDYGYTF,TGTGCCAGCAGCACGAGTAGGACAGGGGGAGACTATGGCTACACCTTC
TRBV10-3,-,TRBD1,TRBJ1-5,CAISNTGGDQPQHF,TGTGCCATCAGTAACACAGGGGGAGATCAGCCCCAGCATTTT
TRBV18,-,-,TRBJ2-5,CASSPEQGWEETQYF,TGTGCCAGCTCACCGGAACAGGGATGGGAAGAGACCCAGTACTTC
TRBV28,-,TRBD1,TRBJ1-2,CASSPLRGQGKEGYTF,TGTGCCAGCAGTCCGCTTCGCGGACAGGGTAAGGAAGGCTACACCTTC
TRBV28,once,-,TRBJ1-1,CASSLLNSEGGDTEAFF,TGTGCCAGCAGTTTATTGAACTCGGAGGGGGGGGACACTGAAGCTTTCTTT